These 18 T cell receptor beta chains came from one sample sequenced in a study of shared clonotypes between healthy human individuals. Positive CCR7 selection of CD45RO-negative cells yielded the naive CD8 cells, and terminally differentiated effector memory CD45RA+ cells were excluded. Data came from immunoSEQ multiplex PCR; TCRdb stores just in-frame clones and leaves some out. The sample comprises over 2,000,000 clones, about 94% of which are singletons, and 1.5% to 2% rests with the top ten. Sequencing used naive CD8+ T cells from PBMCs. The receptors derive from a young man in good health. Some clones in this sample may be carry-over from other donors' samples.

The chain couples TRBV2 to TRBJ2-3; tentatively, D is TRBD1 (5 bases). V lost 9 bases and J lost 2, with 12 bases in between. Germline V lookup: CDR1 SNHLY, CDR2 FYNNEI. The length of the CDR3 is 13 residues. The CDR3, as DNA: TGTGCCAGGGAAGGGGTAGCCACAGATACGCAGTATTTT. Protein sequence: CAREGVATDTQYF.

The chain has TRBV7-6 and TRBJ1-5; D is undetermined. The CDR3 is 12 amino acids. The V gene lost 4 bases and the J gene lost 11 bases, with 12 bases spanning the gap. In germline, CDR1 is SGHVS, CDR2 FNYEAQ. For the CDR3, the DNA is TGTGCCAGCAGCTCTCACCCTGGGGCCCAGCATTTT. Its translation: CASSSHPGAQHF.

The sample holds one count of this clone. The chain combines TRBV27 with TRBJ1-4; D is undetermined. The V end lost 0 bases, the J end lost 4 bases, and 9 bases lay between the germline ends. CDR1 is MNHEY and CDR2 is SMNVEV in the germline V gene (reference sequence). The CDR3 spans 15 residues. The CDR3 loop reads CASSLSAALNEKLFF. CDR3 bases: TGTGCCAGCAGTTTATCGGCGGCCCTTAATGAAAAACTGTTTTTT. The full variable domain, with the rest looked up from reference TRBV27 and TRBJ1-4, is EAQVTQNPRYLITVTGKKLTVTCSQNMNHEYMSWYRQDPGLGLRQIYYSMNVEVTDKGDVPEGYKVSRKEKRNFPLILESPSPNQTSLYFCASSLSAALNEKLFFGSGTQLSVL.

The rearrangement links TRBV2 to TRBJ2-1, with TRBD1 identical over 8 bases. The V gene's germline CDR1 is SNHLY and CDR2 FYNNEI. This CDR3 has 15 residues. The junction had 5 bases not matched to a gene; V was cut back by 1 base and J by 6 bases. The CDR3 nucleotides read TGTGCCAGCAGTGAAGGGCAGGGGGCCCCCAATGAGCAGTTCTTC. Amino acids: CASSEGQGAPNEQFF.

CDR3 DNA: TGTGCCAGCAGCCAAGCATCCGCAGGGATATATAGCAATCAGCCCCAGCATTTT. Its translation: CASSQASAGIYSNQPQHF. The chain employs TRBV4-2 and TRBJ1-5, with D tentatively TRBD1 (5 bases). The germline gives CDR1 LGHNA, CDR2 YNFKEQ. The CDR3 has 18 amino acids. The V and J ends lost 1 base and 0 bases respectively, with 16 bases between them.

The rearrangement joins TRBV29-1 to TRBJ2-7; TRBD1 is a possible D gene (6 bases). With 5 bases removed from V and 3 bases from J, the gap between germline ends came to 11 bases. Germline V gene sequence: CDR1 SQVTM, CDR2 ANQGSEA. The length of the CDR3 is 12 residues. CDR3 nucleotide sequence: TGCAGCGTTACCCAGGGGATCTACGAGCAGTACTTC. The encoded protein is CSVTQGIYEQYF.

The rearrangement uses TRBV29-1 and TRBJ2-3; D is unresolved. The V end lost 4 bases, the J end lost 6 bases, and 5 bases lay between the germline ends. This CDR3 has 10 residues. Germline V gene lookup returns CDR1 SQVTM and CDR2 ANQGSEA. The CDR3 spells CSVVWDTQYF. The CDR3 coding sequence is TGCAGCGTTGTCTGGGATACGCAGTATTTT.

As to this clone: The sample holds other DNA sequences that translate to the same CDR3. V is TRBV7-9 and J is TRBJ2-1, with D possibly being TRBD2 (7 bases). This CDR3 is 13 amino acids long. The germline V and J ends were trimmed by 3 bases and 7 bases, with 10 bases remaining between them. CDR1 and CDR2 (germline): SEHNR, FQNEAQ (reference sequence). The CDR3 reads CASSFGRGNEQFF. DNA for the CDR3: TGTGCCAGCAGCTTTGGGAGGGGGAATGAGCAGTTCTTC.

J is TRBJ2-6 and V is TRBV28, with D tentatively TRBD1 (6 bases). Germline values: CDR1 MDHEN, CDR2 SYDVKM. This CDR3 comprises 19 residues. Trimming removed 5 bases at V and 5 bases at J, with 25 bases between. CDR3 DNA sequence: TGTGCCAGCAGTCCACACCGGGACACGCCAAGGAGTAGGGCCAACGTCCTGACTTTC. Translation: CASSPHRDTPRSRANVLTF.

In DNA, the CDR3 is TGTGCCAGCAGCTTGAGCGGGAGGGCCAATATGCATACGCAGTATTTT. This codes for CASSLSGRANMHTQYF. The V gene is TRBV7-9, the J gene TRBJ2-3; 10 positions match TRBD2. The J segment lost 7 bases and the V segment lost 3 bases, leaving 10 bases of the junction unmatched. This CDR3 comprises 16 residues. CDR1 is SEHNR and CDR2 is FQNEAQ in the germline V gene (reference sequence).

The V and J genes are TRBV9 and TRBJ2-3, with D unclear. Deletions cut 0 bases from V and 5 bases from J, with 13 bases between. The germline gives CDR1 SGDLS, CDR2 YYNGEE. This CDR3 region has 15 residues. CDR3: CASSVDGSLGDTQYF. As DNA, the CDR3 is TGTGCCAGCAGCGTAGATGGCAGCCTTGGAGATACGCAGTATTTT.

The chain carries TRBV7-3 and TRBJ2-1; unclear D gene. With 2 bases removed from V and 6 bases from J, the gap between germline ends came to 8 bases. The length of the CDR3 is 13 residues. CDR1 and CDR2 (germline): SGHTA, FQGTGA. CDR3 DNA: TGTGCCAGCAGCTTACTACCGGGCAATGAGCAGTTCTTC. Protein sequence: CASSLLPGNEQFF. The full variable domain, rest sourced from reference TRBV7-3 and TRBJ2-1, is GAGVSQTPSNKVTEKGKYVELRCDPISGHTALYWYRQSLGQGPEFLIYFQGTGAADDSGLPNDRFFAVRPEGSVSTLKIQRTERGDSAVYLCASSLLPGNEQFFGPGTRLTVL.

CDR3 DNA sequence: TGTGCCAGTAGTATAATTGGGCCGGATCAGCCCCAGCATTTT. Translating it yields CASSIIGPDQPQHF. V and J are TRBV19 and TRBJ1-5; D remains ambiguous. Trimming took off 2 bases at V and 5 bases at J, with 10 bases between the two ends. The CDR3 has 14 residues. Germline CDR1 reads LNHDA; CDR2 reads SQIVND (reference sequence).

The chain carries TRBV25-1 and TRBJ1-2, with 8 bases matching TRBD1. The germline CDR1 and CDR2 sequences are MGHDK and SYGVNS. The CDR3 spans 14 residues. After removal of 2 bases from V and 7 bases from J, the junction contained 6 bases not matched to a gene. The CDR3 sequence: CASSEPWTGSGYTF. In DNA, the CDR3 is TGTGCCAGCAGTGAACCCTGGACAGGGAGTGGCTACACCTTC.

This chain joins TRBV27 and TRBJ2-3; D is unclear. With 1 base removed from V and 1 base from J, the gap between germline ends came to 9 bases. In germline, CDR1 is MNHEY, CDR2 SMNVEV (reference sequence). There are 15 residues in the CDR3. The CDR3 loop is CASSLYHAGTDTQYF. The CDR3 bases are TGTGCCAGCAGTTTATACCATGCCGGCACAGATACGCAGTATTTT.

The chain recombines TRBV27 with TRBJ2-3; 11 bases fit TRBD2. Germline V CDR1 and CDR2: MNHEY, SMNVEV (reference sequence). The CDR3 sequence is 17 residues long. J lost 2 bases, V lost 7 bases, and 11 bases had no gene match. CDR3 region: CASTRPALAGDTDTQYF. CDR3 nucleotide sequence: TGTGCCAGCACGAGGCCCGCACTAGCGGGAGACACAGATACGCAGTATTTT.

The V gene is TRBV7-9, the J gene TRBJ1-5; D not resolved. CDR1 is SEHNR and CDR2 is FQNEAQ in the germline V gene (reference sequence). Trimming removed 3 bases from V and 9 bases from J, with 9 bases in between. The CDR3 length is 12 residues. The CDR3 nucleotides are TGTGCCAGCAGCTTCCCTCTTGGGCCCCAGCATTTT. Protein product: CASSFPLGPQHF.

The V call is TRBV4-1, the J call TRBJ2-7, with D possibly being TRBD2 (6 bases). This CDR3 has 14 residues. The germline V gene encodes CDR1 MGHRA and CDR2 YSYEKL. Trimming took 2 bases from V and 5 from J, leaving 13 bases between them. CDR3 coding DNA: TGCGCCAGCAGCCAACTAGGACTAATCCACGAGCAGTACTTC. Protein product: CASSQLGLIHEQYF.